This T cell receptor beta chain was recorded in a study of shared clonotypes between healthy human individuals (TCRdb year 2020). Background on the whole study: A couple of women and a few men aged 18 to 49 years were included in the cohort. For each donor, three plates each were used for CD4 naive and CD4 memory, two plates were used for CD8 naive, and one plate was used for CD8 memory. The study deeply sequenced blood TCR repertoires of about 5 healthy adults to estimate repertoire size and the extent of clonotype sharing between individuals. Libraries were prepared and TCR repertoires were sequenced by different laboratories using diverse techniques, in order to increase sequencing depth and limit assay-specific biases. Between about 0.9 and 9 billion PBMCs per donor were obtained by leukapheresis.

Trimming accounts for 4 bases at V and 1 base at J, while the number of junction bases matched to no gene is 15. From the cysteine up to the phenylalanine, the CDR3 has a length of 19 residues. The retained sequence is limited to the CDR3, 57 bases, with the frame set at the first base. According to the germline V gene, CDR1 reads SGHVS and CDR2 reads FNYEAQ. CD8 naive samples were obtained by positive selection for CCR7 among CD45RO-negative cells, yielding a CD45RA+CCR7+ population from which TemRA cells were excluded. Healthy HIV-negative adults with no recently reported acute infections or vaccinations were included as donors. Only Caucasian adults living in Nashville, Tennessee, USA were represented among the donors. After blood collection by leukapheresis, PBMCs were isolated using Ficoll-Histopaque density gradient centrifugation and then cryopreserved in the vapor phase of liquid nitrogen. Analytical flow cytometry was used to check the purity and quantity of every magnetically sorted T cell population. Each sorted fraction had its genomic DNA isolated and then quantified by UV absorbance on a Nanodrop 2000c.

Using the deep immunoSEQ assay, TCR CDR3 regions were amplified from genomic DNA by multiplex PCR. For each cell subset, the extracted genomic DNA was distributed evenly across all wells of several immunoSEQ 96-well plates, and each plate served as one replicate. For sorted subsets, about 0.2 ug genomic DNA, equal to some 28,000 T cell genomes, was loaded into each replicate PCR. The purified libraries were quantified using a Qubit 3.0 fluorometer, sized with a Bioanalyzer 2100, and then quantified again using the KAPA Library Quantification kit. Each immunoSEQ 96-well plate was sequenced on its own single-read 150-cycle Illumina NextSeq 550 flow cell. As for the original processing: Because the immunoSEQ output included only junctional sequences and no quality scores, the filtering could not be the same as the filtering used for full-length reads. Sequences were annotated with PyIR, a Python wrapper for IgBLAST v1.9, using IMGT germline references to assign V/J genes and CDR3. Reads were removed for weak V/J assignments (E-value above 1e-6), missing CDR3, stop codons, out-of-frame junctions, or ambiguous translated residues. V3J clonotypes were defined as sequences sharing the same inferred V gene, J gene, and CDR3 amino acid sequence. To compute the percentage overlap between repertoires, the number of shared unique clonotypes was divided by the size of the smaller repertoire. Three approaches were used to assess repertoire richness: RTK rarefaction, the Chao1 estimator, and Recon v2.1 estimates of unobserved clonotypes. Generation probabilities for all TCRbeta clonotypes obtained by the gDNA method from a handful of donors were computed using OLGA. The immuneACCESS repertoire file appears here via TCRdb, limited to in-frame rearrangements. These files lack a portion of the clones; in checked studies, under half of the deficit traces to unresolved V genes, and the cause of the others is not known. V, J and clone size are those of that table, while D and trimming were read from the DNA. For this sample the table gives more than 2 million clones, of which approximately 94% were detected only once. Of the sample, about 1.1% is held by the ten largest clones.

In the case of this clone: Its antigen remains undetermined. No per-base quality is available; no much larger clone lies one base away.

Broader findings and caveats from the paper: Sampling was restricted to blood, and TCR repertoires in tissues likely differ from the TCR repertoires found in blood. Naive subsets generally had larger estimated clonotype richness than memory subsets did. Based on pairwise subsampling, the degree of clonotype sharing among donors was expected to be affected by sequencing depth. Higher generation probabilities were observed for clonotypes shared by all four sorted-subset donors than for non-shared clonotypes. Incomplete sequencing was indicated by rarefaction of sorted-subset datasets, despite the large sequencing depth. The small number of donors limited the genetic and exposure-history diversity represented. Across several donors, around 5% of naive CD4, 3.5% of naive CD8, about 2.3% of memory CD4, and under 0.45% of memory CD8 clonotypes were shared.

The sequence was obtained from a man between 18 and 29 years old in good health. This chain is built from TRBV7-6 and TRBJ2-1, with TRBD2 identical over 8 junction bases. Material: naive CD8+ T cells sorted from blood. Read against the paper, the sample's cell subset or site label means: CD45RA+CCR7+. The DNA is as follows: TGTGCCAGCAGCTCCTCTAAGGCCCCAGCGGGAGCTTCCTACAATGAGCAGTTCTTC. This yields the protein CASSSSKAPAGASYNEQFF.